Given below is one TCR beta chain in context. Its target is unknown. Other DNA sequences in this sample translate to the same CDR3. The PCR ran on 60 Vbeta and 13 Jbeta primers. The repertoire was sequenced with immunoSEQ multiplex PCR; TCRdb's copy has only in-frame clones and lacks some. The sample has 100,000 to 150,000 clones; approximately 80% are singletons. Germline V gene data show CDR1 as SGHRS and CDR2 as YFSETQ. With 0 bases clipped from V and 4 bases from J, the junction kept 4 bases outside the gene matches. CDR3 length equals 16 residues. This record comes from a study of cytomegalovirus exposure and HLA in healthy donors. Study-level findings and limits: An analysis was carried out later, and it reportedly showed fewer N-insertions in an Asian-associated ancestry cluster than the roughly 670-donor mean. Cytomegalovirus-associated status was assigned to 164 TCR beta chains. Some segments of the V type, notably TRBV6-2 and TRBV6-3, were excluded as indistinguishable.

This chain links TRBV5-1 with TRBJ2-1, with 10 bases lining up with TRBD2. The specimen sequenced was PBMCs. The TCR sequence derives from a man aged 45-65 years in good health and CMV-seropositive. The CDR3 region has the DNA TGCGCCAGCAGCTTGGCAGCGGGAGGGCCGTACAATGAGCAGTTCTTC. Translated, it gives CASSLAAGGPYNEQFF.